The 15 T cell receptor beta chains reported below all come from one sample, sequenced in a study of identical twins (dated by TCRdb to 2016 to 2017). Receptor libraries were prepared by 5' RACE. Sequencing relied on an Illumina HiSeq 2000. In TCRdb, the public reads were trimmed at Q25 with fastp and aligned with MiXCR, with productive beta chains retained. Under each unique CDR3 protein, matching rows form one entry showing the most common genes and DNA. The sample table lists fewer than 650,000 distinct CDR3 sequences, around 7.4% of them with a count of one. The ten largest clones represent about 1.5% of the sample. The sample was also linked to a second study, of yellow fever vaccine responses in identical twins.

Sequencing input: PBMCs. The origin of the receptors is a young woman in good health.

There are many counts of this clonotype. The CDR3: CSARPQGRPSYNEQFF. The CDR3 DNA is TGCAGTGCTAGACCCCAGGGGCGACCCTCCTACAATGAGCAGTTCTTC. The genes are TRBV20-1 and TRBJ2-1; D is possibly TRBD1 (6 bases). Germline lookup yields CDR1 DFQATT and CDR2 SNEGSKA (reference sequence). The V gene lost 2 bases and the J gene lost 0 bases, with 14 bases spanning the gap. The CDR3 sequence is 16 residues long.

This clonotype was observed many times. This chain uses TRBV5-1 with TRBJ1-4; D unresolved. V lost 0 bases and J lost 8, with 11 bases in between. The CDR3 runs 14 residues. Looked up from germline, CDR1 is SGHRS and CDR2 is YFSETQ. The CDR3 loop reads CASSLGQPGEKLFF. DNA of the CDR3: TGCGCCAGCAGCTTGGGGCAGCCGGGGGAAAAACTGTTTTTT.

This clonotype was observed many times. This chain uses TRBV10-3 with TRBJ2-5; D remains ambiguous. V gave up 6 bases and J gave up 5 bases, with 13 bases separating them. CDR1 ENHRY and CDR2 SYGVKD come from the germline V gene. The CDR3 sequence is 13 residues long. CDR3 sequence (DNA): TGTGCCATCAGGGTAGCTCGCAGGGAGACCCAGTACTTC. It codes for CAIRVARRETQYF.

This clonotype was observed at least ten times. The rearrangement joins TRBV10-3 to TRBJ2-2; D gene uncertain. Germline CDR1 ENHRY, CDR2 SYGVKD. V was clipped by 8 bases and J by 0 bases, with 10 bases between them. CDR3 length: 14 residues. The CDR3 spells CAIGALSNTGELFF. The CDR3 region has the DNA TGTGCCATCGGCGCCCTATCGAACACCGGGGAGCTGTTTTTT.

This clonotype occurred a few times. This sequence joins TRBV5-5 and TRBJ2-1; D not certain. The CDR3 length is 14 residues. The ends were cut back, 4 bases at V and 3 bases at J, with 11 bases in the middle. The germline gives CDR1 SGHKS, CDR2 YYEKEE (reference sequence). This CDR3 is CASSNNPSYNEQFF. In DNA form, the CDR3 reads TGTGCCAGCAGCAACAACCCTAGCTACAATGAGCAGTTCTTC.

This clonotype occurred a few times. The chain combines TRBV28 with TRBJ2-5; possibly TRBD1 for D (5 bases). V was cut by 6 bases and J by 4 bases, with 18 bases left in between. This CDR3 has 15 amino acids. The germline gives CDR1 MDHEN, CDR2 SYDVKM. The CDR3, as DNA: TGTGCCAGCAGCCAGGGCAAGAGTCGCCGAGAGACCCAGTACTTC. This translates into CASSQGKSRRETQYF.

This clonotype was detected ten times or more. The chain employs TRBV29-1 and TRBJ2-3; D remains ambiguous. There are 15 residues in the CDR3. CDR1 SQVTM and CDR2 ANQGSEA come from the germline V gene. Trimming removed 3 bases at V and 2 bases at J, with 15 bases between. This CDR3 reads CSVDTRWRDTDTQYF. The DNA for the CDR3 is TGCAGCGTTGACACTCGGTGGAGAGACACAGATACGCAGTATTTT.

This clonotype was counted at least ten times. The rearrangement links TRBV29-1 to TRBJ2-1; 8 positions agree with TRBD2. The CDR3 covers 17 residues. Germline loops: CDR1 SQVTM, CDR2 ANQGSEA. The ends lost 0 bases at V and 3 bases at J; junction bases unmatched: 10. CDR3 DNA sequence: TGCAGCGTTGAAGATCTCCGGTACAGCGGGAGCTACAATGAGCAGTTCTTC. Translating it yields CSVEDLRYSGSYNEQFF.

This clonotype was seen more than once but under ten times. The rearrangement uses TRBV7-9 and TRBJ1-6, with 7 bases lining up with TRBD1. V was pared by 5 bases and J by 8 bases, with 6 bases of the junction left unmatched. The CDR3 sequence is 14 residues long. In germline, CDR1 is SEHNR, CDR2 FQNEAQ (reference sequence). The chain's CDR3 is CASSPDRVDSPLHF. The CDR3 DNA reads TGTGCCAGCAGCCCCGACAGGGTTGATTCACCCCTCCACTTT.

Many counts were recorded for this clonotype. CDR3 DNA sequence: TGTGCCAGCGGAATGGATTCTGGGGAGCTGTTTTTT. It is translated as CASGMDSGELFF. V is TRBV6-6 and J is TRBJ2-2; D ambiguous. CDR1 is MNHNY and CDR2 is SVGAGI in the germline V gene (reference sequence). Trimming removed 8 bases at V and 8 bases at J, with 12 bases between. CDR3 length: 12 amino acids.

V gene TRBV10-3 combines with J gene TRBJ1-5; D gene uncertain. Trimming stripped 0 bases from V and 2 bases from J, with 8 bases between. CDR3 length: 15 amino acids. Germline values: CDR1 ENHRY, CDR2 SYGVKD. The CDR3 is CAISESGIGNQPQHF. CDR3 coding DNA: TGTGCCATCAGTGAGTCAGGGATAGGCAATCAGCCCCAGCATTTT.

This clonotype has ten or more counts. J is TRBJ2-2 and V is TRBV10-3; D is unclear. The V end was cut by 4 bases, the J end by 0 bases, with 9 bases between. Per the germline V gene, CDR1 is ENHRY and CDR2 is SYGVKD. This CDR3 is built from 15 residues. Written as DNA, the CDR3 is TGTGCCATCAGTGTGGAAGACCCGAACACCGGGGAGCTGTTTTTT. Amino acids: CAISVEDPNTGELFF.

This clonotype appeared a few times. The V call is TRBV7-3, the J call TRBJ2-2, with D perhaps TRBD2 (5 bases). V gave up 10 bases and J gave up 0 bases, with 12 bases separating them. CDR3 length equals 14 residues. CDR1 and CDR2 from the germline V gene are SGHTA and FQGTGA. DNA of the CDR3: TGTGCCACGAGGGCGGTAACGAACACCGGGGAGCTGTTTTTT. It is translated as CATRAVTNTGELFF.

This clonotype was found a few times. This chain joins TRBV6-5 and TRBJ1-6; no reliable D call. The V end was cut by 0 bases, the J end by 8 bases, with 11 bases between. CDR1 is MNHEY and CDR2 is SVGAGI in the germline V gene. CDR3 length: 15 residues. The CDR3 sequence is CASSYSAFSYSPLHF. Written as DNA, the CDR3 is TGTGCCAGCAGTTACTCTGCCTTTTCCTATTCACCCCTCCACTTT.

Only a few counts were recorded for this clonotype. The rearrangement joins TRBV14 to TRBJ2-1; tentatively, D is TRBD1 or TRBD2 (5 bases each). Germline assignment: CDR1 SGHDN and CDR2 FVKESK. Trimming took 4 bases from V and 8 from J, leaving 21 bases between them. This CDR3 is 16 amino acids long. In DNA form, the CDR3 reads TGTGCCAGCAGCCCAACCTGGGACCTGAGGAGCGATGAGCAGTTCTTC. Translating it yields CASSPTWDLRSDEQFF.